The 14 T cell receptor beta chains listed next were all sequenced from one sample in a study of CD8+CD57+ T cells in acquired aplastic anemia. CD8+CD57+ cell expansion had been shown by flow cytometry in patients chosen for sequencing. TCR beta VDJ and CDR3 profiles were obtained from a genomic DNA template. TCRdb reprocessed the reads via MiXCR and lists one record per CDR3 protein. The sample contains over 150,000 distinct CDR3 sequences, over 50% of which appear only once. The sequenced material came from sorted CD4+, CD8+, or CD8+CD57+ T cells (not recorded which) from PBMCs. The receptor set was obtained from a human donor with aplastic anemia.

This clonotype appeared many times. This chain links TRBV29-1 with TRBJ2-6; no definite D call. Germline-derived CDR1 and CDR2 are SQVTM and ANQGSEA. V dropped 5 bases and J dropped 0 bases, with 11 bases sitting between them. The CDR3 contains 15 residues. Written as DNA, the CDR3 is TGCAGCGTTTCGGGCCAGACCTCTGGGGCCAACGTCCTGACTTTC. Protein: CSVSGQTSGANVLTF.

J is TRBJ2-3 and V is TRBV27, with D tentatively TRBD2 (6 bases). Trimming cost V 8 bases and J 2 bases, with 20 bases left between them. The CDR3 extends over 16 amino acids. The germline gives CDR1 MNHEY, CDR2 SMNVEV (reference sequence). This chain's CDR3 is CASSRDGGALTDTQYF. The CDR3 bases are TGTGCCAGCTCTCGAGATGGCGGGGCGCTCACAGATACGCAGTATTTT.

This clonotype occurred many times. V gene TRBV10-3 combines with J gene TRBJ2-7; 11 bases map to TRBD1. The trim removed 7 bases at V and 2 bases at J, leaving 4 bases unmatched. Per the germline V gene, CDR1 is ENHRY and CDR2 is SYGVKD. The CDR3 length is 14 residues. Here the CDR3 DNA reads TGTGCCATCAAACCGGGACAGGGGGCCTACGAGCAGTACTTC. Translation: CAIKPGQGAYEQYF.

Note on this clonotype: With a much larger clone just one base away, this may be a read error. This chain links TRBV12-3 or TRBV12-4 with TRBJ2-2; TRBD2 matches 13 bases. The CDR3 has 16 residues. The CDR3 is CASSPTGLAGHGDLFF. As DNA, the CDR3 is TGTGCCAGCAGCCCCACGGGACTAGCGGGACACGGGGACCTGTTTTTT.

The chain uses TRBV2 and TRBJ2-2, with 7 bases identical to TRBD1. With 4 bases clipped from V and 5 bases from J, the junction kept 4 bases outside the gene matches. CDR3 length: 14 amino acids. CDR1 is SNHLY, CDR2 FYNNEI, per germline. The CDR3 here is CASSGQQGTGELFF. CDR3 nucleotides: TGTGCCAGCAGTGGCCAACAGGGGACCGGGGAGCTGTTTTTT.

This clonotype has at least ten counts. This chain links TRBV11-2 with TRBJ2-1, with 9 bases fitting TRBD2. The germline gives CDR1 SGHAT, CDR2 FQNNGV. This CDR3 region has 16 residues. Losses at the gene ends were 1 base for V and 8 bases for J; bases not matched to a gene: 9. In DNA form, the CDR3 reads TGTGCCAGCAGCTTAGGAGGCGGGGGGGCTGGGGATGAGCAGTTCTTC. Translating it yields CASSLGGGGAGDEQFF.

This chain uses TRBV6-1 with TRBJ2-7, with a weak D call TRBD1 (5 bases). Per the germline V gene, CDR1 is MNHNS and CDR2 is SASEGT. This CDR3 has 14 amino acids. The V end was cut by 1 base, the J end by 2 bases, with 9 bases between. CDR3 sequence reads: CASSEVQGTYEQYF. The CDR3 DNA follows: TGTGCCAGCAGTGAAGTTCAGGGAACCTACGAGCAGTACTTC.

This chain joins TRBV7-2 and TRBJ1-1, with D hard to call. There are 15 residues in the CDR3. The V end lost 1 base, the J end lost 0 bases, and 9 bases lay between the germline ends. CDR1 SGHTA and CDR2 FQGNSA come from the germline V gene. The CDR3 DNA reads TGTGCCAGCAGCTTAGTCGCCGTGGTGAACACTGAAGCTTTCTTT. Translating it yields CASSLVAVVNTEAFF.

This clonotype appeared a few times. The chain joins TRBV15 to TRBJ1-5; 7 nucleotides match TRBD1. The CDR3 has 15 residues. Germline loops: CDR1 LNHNV, CDR2 YYDKDF (reference sequence). J gave up 0 bases and V 6 bases, and 5 bases lay outside the gene matches. The CDR3 loop reads CATRQDRDSNQPQHF. The CDR3 region has the DNA TGTGCCACCAGACAAGACAGGGATAGCAATCAGCCCCAGCATTTT.

This clonotype has just a few counts. The germline gene is not matched at one end of the junction; a read error may be the cause. This chain connects TRBV2 to TRBJ2-1, with a weak D call TRBD2 (6 bases). The germline CDR1 and CDR2 sequences are SNHLY and FYNNEI. This CDR3 is 14 amino acids long. The CDR3 nucleotides read TGCGCCAGCAGTGGGGCCGGGACTTACAATGAGCAGTTCTTC. It specifies CASSGAGTYNEQFF.

The V gene is TRBV18, the J gene TRBJ2-7, with TRBD2 matching 10 bases. This CDR3 comprises 15 residues. The germline CDR1 and CDR2 sequences are KGHSH and LQKENI. J was trimmed by 4 bases and V by 3 bases; bases with no gene match: 6. CDR3 nucleotide sequence: TGTGCCAGCTCACCCCCACTAGCGGGGTTGTACGAGCAGTACTTC. This codes for CASSPPLAGLYEQYF.

This clonotype has only one observation. The chain joins TRBV24-1 to TRBJ2-5; 9 bases line up with TRBD2. Per germline, CDR1 KGHDR and CDR2 SFDVKD. Unmatched junction bases numbered 16, after V lost 3 bases and J lost 0 bases. CDR3 length: 20 residues. The CDR3 bases are TGTGCCACCAGTGATCCCCTAGCGGGGCTCGGGGGCCGTGACCAAGAGACCCAGTACTTC. Protein sequence: CATSDPLAGLGGRDQETQYF.

V and J are TRBV29-1 and TRBJ2-7; D might be TRBD2 (5 bases). CDR3 length: 11 amino acids. The V and J ends lost 7 bases and 3 bases respectively, with 10 bases between them. Looked up from germline, CDR1 is SQVTM and CDR2 is ANQGSEA. For the CDR3, the DNA is TGCAGCGCTCCGGCGGGCTACGAGCAGTACTTC. Its translation: CSAPAGYEQYF.

CDR3 protein: CASRRDRYNSPLHF. The CDR3 DNA follows: TGTGCCAGCAGAAGGGACAGGTATAATTCACCCCTCCACTTT. The genes are TRBV11-2 and TRBJ1-6; TRBD1 matches 8 bases. The CDR3 length is 14 residues. The trim removed 6 bases at V and 4 bases at J, leaving 2 bases unmatched. Germline V gene data show CDR1 as SGHAT and CDR2 as FQNNGV.